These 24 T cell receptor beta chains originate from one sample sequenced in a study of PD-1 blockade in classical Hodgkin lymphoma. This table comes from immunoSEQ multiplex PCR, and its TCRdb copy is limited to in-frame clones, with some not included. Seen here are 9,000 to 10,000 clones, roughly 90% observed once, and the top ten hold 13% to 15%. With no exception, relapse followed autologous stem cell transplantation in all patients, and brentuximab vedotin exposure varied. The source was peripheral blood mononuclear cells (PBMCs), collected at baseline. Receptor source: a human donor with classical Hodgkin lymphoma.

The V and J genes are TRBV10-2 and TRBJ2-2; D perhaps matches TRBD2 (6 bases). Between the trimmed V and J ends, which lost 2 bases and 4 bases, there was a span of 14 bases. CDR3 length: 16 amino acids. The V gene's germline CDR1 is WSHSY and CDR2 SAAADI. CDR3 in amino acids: CASSEPQGLRTGELFF. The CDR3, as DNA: TGCGCCAGCAGTGAGCCTCAGGGACTTCGCACCGGGGAGCTGTTTTTT.

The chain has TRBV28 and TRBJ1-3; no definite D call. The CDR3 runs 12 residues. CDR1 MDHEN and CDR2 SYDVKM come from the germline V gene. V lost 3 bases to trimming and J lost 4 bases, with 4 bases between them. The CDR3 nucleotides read TGTGCCAGCAGTTTCCGGGGAAACACCATATATTTT. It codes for CASSFRGNTIYF.

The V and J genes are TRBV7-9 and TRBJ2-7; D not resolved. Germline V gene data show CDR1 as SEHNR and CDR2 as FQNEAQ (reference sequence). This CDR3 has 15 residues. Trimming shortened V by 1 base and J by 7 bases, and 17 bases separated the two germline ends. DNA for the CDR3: TGTGCCAGCAGCTTAGGGTCGACACCGGCTGGGGAGCAGTACTTC. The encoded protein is CASSLGSTPAGEQYF.

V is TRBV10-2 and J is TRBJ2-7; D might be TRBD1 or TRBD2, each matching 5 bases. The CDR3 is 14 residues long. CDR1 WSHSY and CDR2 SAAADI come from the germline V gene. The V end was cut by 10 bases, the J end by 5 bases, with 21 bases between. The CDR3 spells CATHSLLLGDEQYF. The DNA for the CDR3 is TGCGCCACCCATTCTCTCCTTCTGGGGGACGAGCAGTACTTC.

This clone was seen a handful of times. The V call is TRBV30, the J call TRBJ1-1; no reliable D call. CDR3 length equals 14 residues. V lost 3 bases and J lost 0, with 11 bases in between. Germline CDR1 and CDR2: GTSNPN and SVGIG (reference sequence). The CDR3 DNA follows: TGTGCCTGGAGAGCGCCAGGCATGAACACTGAAGCTTTCTTT. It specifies CAWRAPGMNTEAFF.

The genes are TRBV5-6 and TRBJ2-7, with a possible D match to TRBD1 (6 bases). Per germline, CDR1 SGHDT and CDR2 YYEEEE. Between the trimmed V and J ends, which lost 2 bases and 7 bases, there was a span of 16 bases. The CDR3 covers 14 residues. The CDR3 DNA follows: TGTGCCAGCAGCTTTTGGGACCCGAGGGGGGAGCAGTACTTC. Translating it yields CASSFWDPRGEQYF. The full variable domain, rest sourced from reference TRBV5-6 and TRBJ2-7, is DAGVTQSPTHLIKTRGQQVTLRCSPKSGHDTVSWYQQALGQGPQFIFQYYEEEERQRGNFPDRFSGHQFPNYSSELNVNALLLGDSALYLCASSFWDPRGEQYFGPGTRLTVT.

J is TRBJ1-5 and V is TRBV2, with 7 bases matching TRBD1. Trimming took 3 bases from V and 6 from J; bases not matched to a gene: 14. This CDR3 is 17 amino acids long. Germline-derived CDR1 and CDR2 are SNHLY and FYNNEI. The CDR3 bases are TGTGCCAGCAGTGATGGGGGACAGCTCACTGAACGTCAGCCCCAGCATTTT. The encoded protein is CASSDGGQLTERQPQHF.

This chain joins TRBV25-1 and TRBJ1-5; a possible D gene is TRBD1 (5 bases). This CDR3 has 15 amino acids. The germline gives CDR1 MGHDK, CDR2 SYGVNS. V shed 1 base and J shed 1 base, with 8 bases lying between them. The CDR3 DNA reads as TGTGCCAGCAGTGAATCGCCAGGGAGCAATCAGCCCCAGCATTTT. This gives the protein CASSESPGSNQPQHF.

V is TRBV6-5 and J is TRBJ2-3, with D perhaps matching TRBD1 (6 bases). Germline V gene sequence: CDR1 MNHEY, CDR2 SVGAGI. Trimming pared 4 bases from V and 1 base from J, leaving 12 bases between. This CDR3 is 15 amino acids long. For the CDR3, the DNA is TGTGCCAGCAGTTTCCGGACAGTAGGCACAGATACGCAGTATTTT. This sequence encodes CASSFRTVGTDTQYF.

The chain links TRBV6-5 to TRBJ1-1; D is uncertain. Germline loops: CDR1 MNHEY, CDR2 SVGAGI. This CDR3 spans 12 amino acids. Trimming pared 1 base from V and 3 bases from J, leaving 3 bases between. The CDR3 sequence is CASSYFYTEAFF. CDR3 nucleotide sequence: TGTGCCAGCAGTTACTTTTACACTGAAGCTTTCTTT.

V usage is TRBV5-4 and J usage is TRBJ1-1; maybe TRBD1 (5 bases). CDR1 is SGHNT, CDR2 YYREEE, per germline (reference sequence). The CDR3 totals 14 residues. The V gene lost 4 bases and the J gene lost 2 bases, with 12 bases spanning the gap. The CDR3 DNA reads TGTGCCAGCAGCCCCCCGGGACGAAACACTGAAGCTTTCTTT. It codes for CASSPPGRNTEAFF.

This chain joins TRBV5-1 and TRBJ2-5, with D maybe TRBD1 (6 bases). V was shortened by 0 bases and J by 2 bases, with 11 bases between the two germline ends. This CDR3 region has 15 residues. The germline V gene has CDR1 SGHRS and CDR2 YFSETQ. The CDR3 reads CASSLGQAIQETQYF. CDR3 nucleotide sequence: TGCGCCAGCAGCTTGGGACAGGCTATTCAAGAGACCCAGTACTTC.

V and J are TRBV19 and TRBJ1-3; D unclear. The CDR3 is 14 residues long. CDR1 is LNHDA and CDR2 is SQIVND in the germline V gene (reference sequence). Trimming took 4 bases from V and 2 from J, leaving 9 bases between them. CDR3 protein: CASSNVVTGNTIYF. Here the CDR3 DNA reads TGTGCCAGTAGTAACGTGGTAACTGGAAACACCATATATTTT.

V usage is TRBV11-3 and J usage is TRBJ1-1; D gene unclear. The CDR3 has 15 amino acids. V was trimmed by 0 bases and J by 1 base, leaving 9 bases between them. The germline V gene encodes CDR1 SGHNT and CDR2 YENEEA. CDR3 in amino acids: CASSLDKYTNTEAFF. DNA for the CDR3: TGTGCCAGCAGCTTAGATAAGTACACGAACACTGAAGCTTTCTTT.

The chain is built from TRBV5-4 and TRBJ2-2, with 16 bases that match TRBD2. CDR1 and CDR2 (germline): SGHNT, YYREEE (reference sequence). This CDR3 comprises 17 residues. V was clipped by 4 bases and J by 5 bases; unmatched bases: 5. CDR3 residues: CASSGGLAGGPTGELFF. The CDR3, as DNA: TGTGCCAGCAGCGGGGGACTAGCGGGAGGGCCTACCGGGGAGCTGTTTTTT.

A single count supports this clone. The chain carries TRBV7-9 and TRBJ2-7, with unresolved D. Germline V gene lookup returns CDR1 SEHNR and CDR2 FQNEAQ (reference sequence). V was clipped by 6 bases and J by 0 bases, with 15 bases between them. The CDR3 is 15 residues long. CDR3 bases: TGTGCCAGCAGTCCCCCCCCACCGAGCTCCTACGAGCAGTACTTC. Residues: CASSPPPPSSYEQYF.

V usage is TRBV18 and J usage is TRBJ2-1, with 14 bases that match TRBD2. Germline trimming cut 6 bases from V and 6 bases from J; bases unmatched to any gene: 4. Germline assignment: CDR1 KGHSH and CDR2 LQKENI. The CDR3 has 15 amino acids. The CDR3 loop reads CASSGTSGSTNEQFF. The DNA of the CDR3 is TGTGCCAGCTCTGGGACTAGCGGGAGTACCAATGAGCAGTTCTTC. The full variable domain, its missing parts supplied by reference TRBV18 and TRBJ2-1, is NAGVMQNPRHLVRRRGQEARLRCSPMKGHSHVYWYRQLPEEGLKFMVYLQKENIIDESGMPKERFSAEFPKEGPSILRIQQVVRGDSAAYFCASSGTSGSTNEQFFGPGTRLTVL.

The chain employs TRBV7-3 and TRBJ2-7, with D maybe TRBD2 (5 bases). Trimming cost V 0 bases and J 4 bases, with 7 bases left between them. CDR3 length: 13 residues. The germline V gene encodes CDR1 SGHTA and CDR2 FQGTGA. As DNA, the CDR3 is TGTGCCAGCAGCTTAACGAGGGATTACGAGCAGTACTTC. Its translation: CASSLTRDYEQYF.

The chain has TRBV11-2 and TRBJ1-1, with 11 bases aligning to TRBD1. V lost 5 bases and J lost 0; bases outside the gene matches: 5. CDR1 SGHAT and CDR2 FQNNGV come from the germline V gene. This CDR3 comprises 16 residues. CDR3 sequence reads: CASSPDRGRLNTEAFF. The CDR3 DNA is TGTGCCAGCAGCCCGGACAGGGGGCGGTTGAACACTGAAGCTTTCTTT.

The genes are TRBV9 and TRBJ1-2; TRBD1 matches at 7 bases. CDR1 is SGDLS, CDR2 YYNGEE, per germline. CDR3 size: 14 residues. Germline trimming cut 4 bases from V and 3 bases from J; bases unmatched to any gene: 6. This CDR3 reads CASSPGQEHYGYTF. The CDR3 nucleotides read TGTGCCAGCAGCCCCGGACAGGAACACTATGGCTACACCTTC. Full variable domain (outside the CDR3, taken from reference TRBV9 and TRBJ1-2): DSGVTQTPKHLITATGQRVTLRCSPRSGDLSVYWYQQSLDQGLQFLIQYYNGEERAKGNILERFSAQQFPDLHSELNLSSLELGDSALYFCASSPGQEHYGYTFGSGTRLTVV.

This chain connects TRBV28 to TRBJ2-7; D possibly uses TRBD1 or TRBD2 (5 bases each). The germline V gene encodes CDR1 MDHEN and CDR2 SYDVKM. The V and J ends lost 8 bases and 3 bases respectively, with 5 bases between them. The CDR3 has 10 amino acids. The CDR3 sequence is CASGGYEQYF. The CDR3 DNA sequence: TGTGCCAGCGGGGGCTACGAGCAGTACTTC.

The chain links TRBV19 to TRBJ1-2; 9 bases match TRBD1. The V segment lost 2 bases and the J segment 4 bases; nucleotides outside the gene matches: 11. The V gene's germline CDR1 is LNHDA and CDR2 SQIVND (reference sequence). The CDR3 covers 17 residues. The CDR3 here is CASSIRGTGGASYGYTF. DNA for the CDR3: TGTGCCAGTAGTATAAGGGGTACAGGGGGCGCGAGCTATGGCTACACCTTC.

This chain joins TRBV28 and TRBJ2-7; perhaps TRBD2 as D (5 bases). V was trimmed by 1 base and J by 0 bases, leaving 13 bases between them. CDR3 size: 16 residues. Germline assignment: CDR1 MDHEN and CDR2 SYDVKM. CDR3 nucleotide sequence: TGTGCCAGCAGTTTATCCCTTCGGGGTAGCTCCTACGAGCAGTACTTC. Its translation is CASSLSLRGSSYEQYF.

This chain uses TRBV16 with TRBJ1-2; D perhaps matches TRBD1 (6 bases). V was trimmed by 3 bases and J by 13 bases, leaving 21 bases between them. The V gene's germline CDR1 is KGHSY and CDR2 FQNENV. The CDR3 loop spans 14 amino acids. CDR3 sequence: CASSHSGGTPGSTF. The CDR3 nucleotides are TGTGCCAGCAGCCACTCCGGGGGGACACCGGGTTCCACCTTC. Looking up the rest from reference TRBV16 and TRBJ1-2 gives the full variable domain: GEEVAQTPKHLVRGEGQKAKLYCAPIKGHSYVFWYQQVLKNEFKFLISFQNENVFDETGMPKERFSAKCLPNSPCSLEIQATKLEDSAVYFCASSHSGGTPGSTFGSGTRLTVV.